The 5 T cell receptor beta chains in this list originate from one sample, sequenced in a study of T-cell memory formation after mild COVID-19. TCRdb processed the 5' RACE reads anew with MiXCR; each CDR3 protein has one entry. Of roughly 310,000 distinct CDR3 sequences listed, more than 15% are singletons. Sequences were obtained from PBMCs or a T cell subset sorted from them (not recorded which). Receptor source: a man younger than 35 who had mild COVID-19 (a few samples of this study predate the infection). Cell type and time point are not known.

This clonotype turned up a few times. The chain joins TRBV29-1 to TRBJ2-1; D is ambiguous. CDR1 is SQVTM, CDR2 ANQGSEA, per germline. Trimming took 2 bases from V and 5 from J, leaving 4 bases between them. This CDR3 is 11 amino acids long. CDR3 in amino acids: CSVELNNEQFF. In DNA, the CDR3 is TGCAGCGTTGAACTAAACAATGAGCAGTTCTTC.

V usage is TRBV9 and J usage is TRBJ2-2; the match to TRBD2 covers 10 bases. Trimming cost V 3 bases and J 5 bases; bases outside gene matches: 4. In germline, CDR1 is SGDLS, CDR2 YYNGEE. This CDR3 has 15 residues. For the CDR3, the DNA is TGTGCCAGCAGCGCTAGCGGGGGAGGGACCGGGGAGCTGTTTTTT. The encoded protein is CASSASGGGTGELFF. The full variable domain, its missing parts supplied by reference TRBV9 and TRBJ2-2, is DSGVTQTPKHLITATGQRVTLRCSPRSGDLSVYWYQQSLDQGLQFLIQYYNGEERAKGNILERFSAQQFPDLHSELNLSSLELGDSALYFCASSASGGGTGELFFGEGSRLTVL.

This clonotype was counted only a few times. This chain joins TRBV5-1 and TRBJ2-3, with TRBD2 matching 7 bases. After removal of 4 bases from V and 4 bases from J, the junction contained 6 bases not matched to a gene. The CDR3 is 14 amino acids. Germline CDR1 and CDR2: SGHRS and YFSETQ. DNA for the CDR3: TGCGCCAGCAGCCCGGGGAGGGACTCAGATACGCAGTATTTT. Protein product: CASSPGRDSDTQYF.

This clonotype has ten or more counts. CDR3 loop: CASSLVGAATYNEQFF. CDR3 DNA: TGTGCCAGCAGCTTAGTAGGGGCAGCTACCTACAATGAGCAGTTCTTC. This sequence joins TRBV7-2 and TRBJ2-1; tentatively, D is TRBD1 (5 bases). With 1 base removed from V and 2 bases from J, the gap between germline ends came to 12 bases. This CDR3 region has 16 residues. The V gene's germline CDR1 is SGHTA and CDR2 FQGNSA.

This clonotype was found a few times. As DNA, the CDR3 is TGTGCCAGCAAATTTGGACAGGGCAACGAGCAGTACTTC. This translates into CASKFGQGNEQYF. V usage is TRBV3-1 and J usage is TRBJ2-7; 8 bases line up with TRBD1. The CDR3 is 13 residues long. Trimming at V came to 7 bases and at J to 5 bases, leaving 7 bases not matched to a gene. Germline values: CDR1 LGHDT, CDR2 YNNKEL (reference sequence).